Presented here are 29 T cell receptor beta chains from one specimen sequenced in a study of T cell changes during pregnancy in multiple sclerosis (dated by TCRdb to the late 2010s). The library was built by means of the immunoSEQ multiplex PCR assay. Imported from immuneACCESS, the table was reduced by TCRdb to in-frame sequences with V and J called. These copies leave out some clones; in studies compared against another copy, an unresolved V gene accounts for under half, and the cause of the remainder is not known. The sample profile shows 47,000 or so clones; about 94% of them were found once. Approximately 0.49% of the sample is held by the ten biggest clonotypes. Source: CD4+ T cells from peripheral blood mononuclear cells, taken in the first trimester of pregnancy. All receptors come from a female donor with multiple sclerosis, enrolled in a pregnancy study.

The CDR3, as DNA: TGTGCCAGCAGCTACGGACGGACAACCGGGGAGCTGTTTTTT. It translates to CASSYGRTTGELFF. This sequence joins TRBV5-5 and TRBJ2-2; a weak D match, TRBD1 (5 bases). Per the germline V gene, CDR1 is SGHKS and CDR2 is YYEKEE (reference sequence). The CDR3 spans 14 residues. Trimming left V 3 bases short and J 5 bases short, with 11 bases between.

V gene TRBV12-5 combines with J gene TRBJ2-2; tentatively, D is TRBD2 (6 bases). The V and J ends lost 0 bases and 6 bases respectively, with 17 bases between them. This CDR3 has 17 residues. Germline-derived CDR1 and CDR2 are LGHNT and FRNRAP. The CDR3 bases are TGTGCTAGTGGTTTGGTAATGGGACTCCTAGGGTCCGGGGAGCTGTTTTTT. It specifies CASGLVMGLLGSGELFF.

The chain is built from TRBV27 and TRBJ1-3; D is possibly TRBD1 (5 bases). Germline CDR1 MNHEY, CDR2 SMNVEV (reference sequence). Trimming took off 4 bases at V and 0 bases at J, with 10 bases between the two ends. CDR3 length equals 15 residues. CDR3 loop: CASSSGTRSGNTIYF. CDR3 nucleotides: TGTGCCAGCAGTTCGGGGACTCGCTCTGGAAACACCATATATTTT.

In this sample, this clone turned up once. The J gene is TRBJ2-5, the V gene TRBV21-1; TRBD1, the table's D call, lacks a check against the DNA. TRBV21-1 is an annotated pseudogene. The CDR3 is made up of 16 amino acids. DNA for the CDR3: TGTGCCAGCAACGCGTTCCGGGACAGGAGCCGCGAGACCCAGTACTTC. This gives the protein CASNAFRDRSRETQYF.

The gene calls are TRBV6-5 and TRBJ2-5; D gene ambiguous. The CDR3 has 14 residues. Germline CDR1 reads MNHEY; CDR2 reads SVGAGI. Deletions cut 0 bases from V and 1 base from J, with 6 bases between. CDR3 region: CASSYSSFQETQYF. CDR3 coding DNA: TGTGCCAGCAGTTACTCGAGTTTCCAAGAGACCCAGTACTTC.

This clone has just a few counts. This chain connects TRBV6-5 to TRBJ2-5; TRBD2 matches at 8 bases. After removal of 6 bases from V and 1 base from J, the junction contained 4 bases not matched to a gene. The CDR3 is 14 residues long. From germline, CDR1 is MNHEY and CDR2 SVGAGI. The CDR3 loop is CASSRGTSQETQYF. In DNA form, the CDR3 reads TGTGCCAGCAGCCGAGGGACTAGCCAAGAGACCCAGTACTTC.

In its sample, this clone was seen a few times. J is TRBJ1-1 and V is TRBV12-5; unclear D gene. Germline V gene sequence: CDR1 LGHNT, CDR2 FRNRAP. This CDR3 is 13 amino acids long. Between the trimmed V and J ends, which lost 5 bases and 3 bases, there was a span of 10 bases. The CDR3 coding sequence is TGTGCTAGTGGTCCAAACGGGGACACTGAAGCTTTCTTT. Its translation is CASGPNGDTEAFF.

The rearrangement uses TRBV18 and TRBJ2-3, with TRBD2 matching 8 bases. V trimming: 3 bases; J trimming: 4 bases; junction bases outside the gene matches: 12. The CDR3 contains 17 residues. Per the germline V gene, CDR1 is KGHSH and CDR2 is LQKENI. CDR3 sequence reads: CASSPLGLAGSADTQYF. The CDR3 coding sequence is TGTGCCAGCTCACCCCTCGGACTAGCCGGGAGCGCAGATACGCAGTATTTT.

With regard to this clone: No DNA is shown, since the ends of the CDR3 on it are uncertain; the CDR3 is the one TCRdb lists. The chain recombines TRBV5-1 with TRBJ2-7; the table gives TRBD1 as D, unverified against the DNA. With termini counted, the CDR3 has 19 amino acids. The germline V gene encodes CDR1 SGHRS and CDR2 YFSETQ. Here the CDR3 reads CASSLVETGVGRGADRKYF.

The V gene is TRBV15, the J gene TRBJ2-1; D is possibly TRBD2 (6 bases). Germline-derived CDR1 and CDR2 are LNHNV and YYDKDF (reference sequence). The CDR3 has 16 amino acids. Trimming cost V 2 bases and J 4 bases, with 15 bases left between them. CDR3 in amino acids: CATSRSPNGLYNEQFF. The CDR3 coding sequence is TGTGCCACCAGCAGAAGTCCCAACGGACTATACAATGAGCAGTTCTTC.

The chain recombines TRBV11-2 with TRBJ1-2; D is ambiguous. CDR3 length equals 11 residues. The germline CDR1 and CDR2 sequences are SGHAT and FQNNGV. The V end lost 7 bases, the J end lost 7 bases, and 10 bases lay between the germline ends. DNA for the CDR3: TGTGCCAGCACCCGAAGCGGTGGCTACACCTTC. This translates into CASTRSGGYTF.

The chain employs TRBV5-1 and TRBJ1-1; D is undetermined. The CDR3 has 13 residues. Trimming removed 0 bases at V and 2 bases at J, with 5 bases between. The germline V gene has CDR1 SGHRS and CDR2 YFSETQ. The CDR3 spells CASSLEANTEAFF. For the CDR3, the DNA is TGCGCCAGCAGCTTGGAAGCCAACACTGAAGCTTTCTTT.

The J gene is TRBJ2-2, the V gene TRBV5-5; 7 bases are shared with TRBD1. CDR1 and CDR2 from the germline V gene are SGHKS and YYEKEE (reference sequence). V lost 2 bases, J lost 8 bases, and 6 bases stayed unmatched. The CDR3 extends over 14 amino acids. The chain's CDR3 is CASSLEGASGELFF. The DNA for the CDR3 is TGTGCCAGCAGCTTAGAGGGGGCCTCTGGGGAGCTGTTTTTT.

This clone has just one count. The chain uses TRBV7-3 and TRBJ2-3; the D gene is possibly TRBD1 (5 bases). V lost 4 bases and J 6 bases, leaving 11 bases between the germline ends. Germline-derived CDR1 and CDR2 are SGHTA and FQGTGA. CDR3 size: 13 residues. CDR3 coding DNA: TGTGCCAGCAGCTATACCAGGGTTGATACGCAGTATTTT. Translated, it gives CASSYTRVDTQYF.

The J gene is TRBJ2-1, the V gene TRBV18, with D tentatively TRBD1 (5 bases). Trimming shortened V by 6 bases and J by 8 bases, and 17 bases separated the two germline ends. Looked up from germline, CDR1 is KGHSH and CDR2 is LQKENI. The CDR3 spans 14 residues. In nucleotides, the CDR3 is TGTGCCAGCTCCCCCCTGCGACAGTATCATGAGCAGTTCTTC. Translating it yields CASSPLRQYHEQFF.

To note about this clone: This specimen includes other DNA sequences encoding the same CDR3. The rearrangement joins TRBV5-1 to TRBJ2-6; 7 bases agree with TRBD2. The CDR3 is 22 amino acids. Germline V lookup: CDR1 SGHRS, CDR2 YFSETQ. The V gene end was trimmed by 4 bases and the J gene end by 4 bases; junction bases not matched to a gene: 26. The CDR3 protein is CASSVGLSSGAGFPWGANVLTF. The CDR3 DNA reads TGCGCCAGCAGCGTGGGTCTATCGAGCGGGGCAGGGTTCCCTTGGGGGGCCAACGTCCTGACTTTC.

This chain joins TRBV2 and TRBJ1-6; weak D call: TRBD1 (6 bases). Germline CDR1 is SNHLY and CDR2 is FYNNEI. This CDR3 contains 13 residues. V was clipped by 9 bases and J by 5 bases, with 11 bases between them. The CDR3 DNA reads as TGTGCCAGTACAGGGAAGGATAATTCACCCCTCCACTTT. Translating gives CASTGKDNSPLHF.

CDR3 loop: CASSLTERQGVNTGELFF. In nucleotides, the CDR3 is TGTGCCAGCAGCTTAACCGAAAGACAGGGCGTGAACACCGGGGAGCTGTTTTTT. The V gene is TRBV7-3, the J gene TRBJ2-2; 7 bases line up with TRBD1. Germline CDR1 and CDR2: SGHTA and FQGTGA. Losses at the gene ends were 0 bases for V and 1 base for J; bases not matched to a gene: 8. The CDR3 loop spans 18 amino acids.

The genes are TRBV9 and TRBJ1-3; no clear D gene. V was clipped by 1 base and J by 4 bases, with 12 bases between them. Germline-derived CDR1 and CDR2 are SGDLS and YYNGEE. The CDR3 is 15 amino acids. CDR3: CASSVNPLEGNTIYF. The CDR3 bases are TGTGCCAGCAGCGTAAACCCCTTGGAGGGAAACACCATATATTTT.

This clone is medium-sized (0.01 to 0.1%) within its sample. This chain joins TRBV2 and TRBJ1-5, with 8 nucleotides matching TRBD1. Trimming at V came to 4 bases and at J to 6 bases, leaving 5 bases not matched to a gene. The CDR3 totals 14 residues. Per germline, CDR1 SNHLY and CDR2 FYNNEI. CDR3 loop: CASSGTGPSQPQHF. The CDR3 region has the DNA TGTGCCAGCAGTGGGACAGGGCCAAGTCAGCCCCAGCATTTT.

The chain carries TRBV2 and TRBJ2-3, with 9 bases aligning to TRBD2. V lost 4 bases to trimming and J lost 3 bases; unmatched junction nucleotides: 5. This CDR3 has 15 residues. Germline V gives CDR1 SNHLY, CDR2 FYNNEI. CDR3 bases: TGTGCCAGCAGTGTCCAGCGGGGGGCGACAGATACGCAGTATTTT. The encoded protein is CASSVQRGATDTQYF.

The chain carries TRBV7-6 and TRBJ2-2, with D perhaps TRBD1 (5 bases). The CDR3 is 18 residues long. Germline V gives CDR1 SGHVS, CDR2 FNYEAQ. Trimming shortened V by 1 base and J by 6 bases, and 21 bases separated the two germline ends. This chain's CDR3 is CASSLDLLGAGLAGELFF. The CDR3 DNA sequence: TGTGCCAGCAGCTTAGATCTTCTTGGGGCTGGGTTGGCCGGGGAGCTGTTTTTT.

V usage is TRBV21-1 and J usage is TRBJ2-7; the table's D call of TRBD2 was not tested on the DNA. TRBV21-1 is assigned pseudogene status. This CDR3 has 15 residues. The CDR3 DNA sequence: TGTGCCAGCATCCCAGGGGAGGGGTGCATCTACGAGCAGTACTTC. This sequence encodes CASIPGEGCIYEQYF.

The chain links TRBV9 to TRBJ1-3; D gene unclear. CDR3 length: 16 residues. The V and J ends lost 3 bases and 0 bases respectively, with 13 bases between them. Looked up from germline, CDR1 is SGDLS and CDR2 is YYNGEE. CDR3 sequence: CASSANWAVSGNTIYF. DNA of the CDR3: TGTGCCAGCAGCGCAAATTGGGCAGTCTCTGGAAACACCATATATTTT.

The V call is TRBV7-3, the J call TRBJ2-1; a weak D match, TRBD1 (5 bases). CDR1 and CDR2 from the germline V gene are SGHTA and FQGTGA. This CDR3 is 14 amino acids long. V dropped 2 bases and J dropped 5 bases, with 10 bases sitting between them. This chain's CDR3 is CASSLGGQNNEQFF. The CDR3 DNA reads as TGTGCCAGCAGCTTAGGCGGACAAAACAATGAGCAGTTCTTC.

The chain is built from TRBV15 and TRBJ2-1; TRBD2 agrees at 11 bases. Losses at the gene ends were 0 bases for V and 9 bases for J; bases not matched to a gene: 7. Germline values: CDR1 LNHNV, CDR2 YYDKDF (reference sequence). The CDR3 is 16 residues long. The CDR3 region has the DNA TGTGCCACCAGCAGAGATAGCGGGGGGGCATTTTTTGAGCAGTTCTTC. Translation: CATSRDSGGAFFEQFF.

The rearrangement links TRBV7-9 to TRBJ1-3; TRBD1 aligns across 8 bases. The length of the CDR3 is 16 residues. Losses at the gene ends were 5 bases for V and 7 bases for J; bases not matched to a gene: 13. Per the germline V gene, CDR1 is SEHNR and CDR2 is FQNEAQ (reference sequence). The CDR3 region has the DNA TGTGCCAGCAGCACGGGACAGGCCCCAACGGGGAACACCATATATTTT. Translating it yields CASSTGQAPTGNTIYF.

The chain couples TRBV2 to TRBJ1-1; 11 bases align to TRBD1. The ends lost 8 bases at V and 5 bases at J; junction bases unmatched: 10. Germline V gives CDR1 SNHLY, CDR2 FYNNEI. This CDR3 is 15 amino acids long. CDR3 sequence: CASLRDRGIRTEAFF. Here the CDR3 DNA reads TGTGCCAGCTTGCGGGACAGGGGGATTCGGACTGAAGCTTTCTTT.

V and J are TRBV6-5 and TRBJ1-2; no clear D. The germline gives CDR1 MNHEY, CDR2 SVGAGI. This CDR3 region has 14 residues. Trimming took 6 bases from V and 5 from J, leaving 16 bases between them. CDR3 in amino acids: CASRAPGGRYGYTF. For the CDR3, the DNA is TGTGCCAGCAGGGCCCCGGGAGGGAGGTATGGCTACACCTTC.